This entry is about one T cell receptor (beta chain). As yet, its antigen is unknown. The sample comes from a study of cytomegalovirus exposure and HLA in healthy donors. The study's findings and limits: An analysis done earlier found most TCR beta V segments productive about 87% or about 30% of the time. An Asian-associated ancestry cluster reportedly showed fewer N-insertions than the roughly 670-donor mean in a later analysis.

PCR employed 60 Vbeta and 13 Jbeta primers. Only in-frame clones appear in the TCRdb table, and some are missing; sequencing was by immunoSEQ multiplex PCR. The repertoire consists of about 62,000 clones, with roughly 77% occurring once and the leading ten covering roughly 5.3%. The J segment lost 3 bases and the V segment lost 0 bases, leaving 0 bases of the junction unmatched. CDR3 size: 14 residues. The germline V gene has CDR1 SGDLS and CDR2 YYNGEE. Though nominally healthy at sampling, donors likely had unrecorded immune exposures. This chain links TRBV9 with TRBJ2-4, with 7 bases identical to TRBD2. Sequenced sample: PBMCs. The clonotype originates from a woman in her thirties in good health and CMV-seronegative. The CDR3 DNA follows: TGTGCCAGCAGCGTAGGGGGGGGCAAAAACATTCAGTACTTC. The encoded protein is CASSVGGGKNIQYF.